Each of the 15 T cell receptor beta chains below was sequenced from the same sample in a study of blood T cell repertoires in COVID-19. Profiling relied on immunoSEQ multiplex PCR, and the TCRdb table lists in-frame clones only, not all of them. The repertoire holds fewer than 500,000 clones, with around 86% as singletons. The sample consisted of peripheral blood. The receptors come from a woman aged 25 to 39 with active or convalescent COVID-19.

Only one count was recorded for this clone. The V and J genes are TRBV6-5 and TRBJ1-3; D remains ambiguous. This CDR3 is 13 amino acids long. The germline V gene has CDR1 MNHEY and CDR2 SVGAGI. V was cut by 7 bases and J by 2 bases, with 9 bases left in between. This chain's CDR3 is CASTQVAGNTIYF. CDR3 coding DNA: TGTGCCAGCACCCAGGTTGCTGGAAACACCATATATTTT.

The genes are TRBV21-1 and TRBJ1-4. TRBV21-1 is classified as a pseudogene. The CDR3 contains 18 residues. The CDR3 nucleotides are TGTGCCAGCAGTAAAACTTTACTGTCGCGAGCAACTAATGAAAAACTGTTTTTT. Translating it yields CASSKTLLSRATNEKLFF.

This chain connects TRBV5-4 to TRBJ1-1, with 7 bases matching TRBD1. The CDR3 covers 15 residues. With 0 bases clipped from V and 0 bases from J, the junction kept 2 bases outside the gene matches. Germline CDR1 and CDR2: SGHNT and YYREEE (reference sequence). The CDR3: CASSLVDRVNTEAFF. CDR3 bases: TGTGCCAGCAGCTTGGTTGACAGGGTGAACACTGAAGCTTTCTTT.

The chain has TRBV7-8 and TRBJ2-5, with 14 positions matching TRBD2. V was clipped by 5 bases and J by 3 bases; unmatched bases: 5. Germline CDR1 reads SGHVS; CDR2 reads FQNEAQ. The CDR3 spans 16 residues. The CDR3 region has the DNA TGTGCCAGCAGCGCCCCGGGACTAGCGGGGGAAGAGACCCAGTACTTC. This translates into CASSAPGLAGEETQYF.

The V and J genes are TRBV7-9 and TRBJ1-4; D not certain. The CDR3 covers 15 residues. The germline V gene has CDR1 SEHNR and CDR2 FQNEAQ (reference sequence). V lost 6 bases to trimming and J lost 0 bases, with 11 bases between them. This CDR3 is CASRYPRTTNEKLFF. The CDR3 DNA reads TGTGCCAGCAGGTACCCCAGAACAACTAATGAAAAACTGTTTTTT. Combining the CDR3 with reference TRBV7-9 and TRBJ1-4 gives the whole variable domain DTGVSQNPRHKITKRGQNVTFRCDPISEHNRLYWYRQTLGQGPEFLTYFQNEAQLEKSRLLSDRFSAERPKGSFSTLEIQRTEQGDSAMYLCASRYPRTTNEKLFFGSGTQLSVL.

The chain is built from TRBV18 and TRBJ2-2; D not resolved. CDR1 KGHSH and CDR2 LQKENI come from the germline V gene. Trimming took 4 bases from V and 1 from J, leaving 4 bases between them. The CDR3 totals 13 residues. For the CDR3, the DNA is TGTGCCAGCTCACGTCAGAACACCGGGGAGCTGTTTTTT. This encodes CASSRQNTGELFF.

The chain is built from TRBV2 and TRBJ2-1; D gene unclear. CDR3 length: 13 amino acids. Trimming removed 4 bases at V and 8 bases at J, with 12 bases between. CDR1 and CDR2 (germline): SNHLY, FYNNEI. CDR3 DNA sequence: TGTGCCAGCAGTGGAGGCACCCTGGATGAGCAGTTCTTC. It translates to CASSGGTLDEQFF.

The chain combines TRBV5-6 with TRBJ1-2, with TRBD1 matching over 8 bases. The CDR3 has 15 residues. After removal of 4 bases from V and 5 bases from J, the junction contained 10 bases not matched to a gene. CDR1 is SGHDT, CDR2 YYEEEE, per germline. This chain's CDR3 is CASSGEDRDFYGYTF. The CDR3 DNA follows: TGTGCCAGCAGCGGGGAGGACAGGGACTTTTATGGCTACACCTTC.

The CDR3 loop reads CASSVGTVSGANVLTF. The DNA for the CDR3 is TGTGCCAGCAGTGTCGGGACAGTCTCTGGGGCCAACGTCCTGACTTTC. The rearrangement uses TRBV6-1 and TRBJ2-6, with 7 bases aligning to TRBD1. CDR3 length equals 16 residues. Germline assignment: CDR1 MNHNS and CDR2 SASEGT. Trimming took 4 bases from V and 0 from J; bases not matched to a gene: 3.

V usage is TRBV10-3 and J usage is TRBJ1-2; 7 nucleotides align to TRBD1. This CDR3 contains 13 residues. V trimming: 10 bases; J trimming: 5 bases; junction bases outside the gene matches: 10. Germline CDR1 ENHRY, CDR2 SYGVKD. CDR3 residues: CATNGQVGYGYTF. The CDR3 nucleotides read TGTGCCACCAATGGACAGGTGGGGTATGGCTACACCTTC.

The gene calls are TRBV19 and TRBJ2-7; no firm D call. Germline V gene lookup returns CDR1 LNHDA and CDR2 SQIVND (reference sequence). This CDR3 spans 13 amino acids. V lost 4 bases and J lost 4, with 11 bases in between. CDR3 in amino acids: CASSTGLGYEQYF. The CDR3 nucleotides are TGTGCCAGTAGTACGGGTCTGGGTTACGAGCAGTACTTC.

This clone has just one count. The chain has TRBV19 and TRBJ2-1, with 9 positions matching TRBD2. Germline CDR1 reads LNHDA; CDR2 reads SQIVND (reference sequence). Unmatched junction bases numbered 9, after V lost 9 bases and J lost 0 bases. The CDR3 covers 16 residues. The CDR3 DNA reads as TGTGCCAGCGAGGGGTTTAGCGGGAGCTCCTACAATGAGCAGTTCTTC. This gives the protein CASEGFSGSSYNEQFF.

The V call is TRBV4-2, the J call TRBJ1-6, with 8 bases fitting TRBD1. Trimming cost V 0 bases and J 11 bases; bases outside gene matches: 6. The germline CDR1 and CDR2 sequences are LGHNA and YNFKEQ. The CDR3 has 15 amino acids. CDR3 sequence: CASSQEYRGKTPLHF. For the CDR3, the DNA is TGTGCCAGCAGCCAAGAGTACAGGGGGAAGACACCCCTCCACTTT.

The V gene is TRBV18, the J gene TRBJ1-2; D call uncertain. CDR3 length: 12 amino acids. Per germline, CDR1 KGHSH and CDR2 LQKENI. V lost 2 bases, J lost 6 bases, and 7 bases lay in between. In DNA form, the CDR3 reads TGTGCCAGCTCACCAGGGCAGGATGGCTACACCTTC. Translation: CASSPGQDGYTF.

The chain uses TRBV13 and TRBJ1-2, with D hard to call. This CDR3 region has 17 residues. Germline loops: CDR1 PRHDT, CDR2 FYEKMQ (reference sequence). V was clipped by 5 bases and J by 4 bases, with 23 bases between them. The CDR3 spells CASSGYATLLEGYGYTF. The CDR3 DNA is TGTGCCAGCAGCGGATACGCTACCTTACTTGAGGGCTATGGCTACACCTTC.